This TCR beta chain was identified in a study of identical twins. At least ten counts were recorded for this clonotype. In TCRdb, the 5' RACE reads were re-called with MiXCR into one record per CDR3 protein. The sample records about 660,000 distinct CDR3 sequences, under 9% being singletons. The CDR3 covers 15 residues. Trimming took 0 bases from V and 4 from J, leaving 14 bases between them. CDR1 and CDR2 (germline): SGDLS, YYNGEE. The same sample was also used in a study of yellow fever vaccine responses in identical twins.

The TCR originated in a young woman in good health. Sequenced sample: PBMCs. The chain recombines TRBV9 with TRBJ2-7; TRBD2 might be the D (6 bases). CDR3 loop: CASSVEEGSQYEQYF. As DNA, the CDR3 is TGTGCCAGCAGCGTAGAGGAGGGATCGCAGTACGAGCAGTACTTC.